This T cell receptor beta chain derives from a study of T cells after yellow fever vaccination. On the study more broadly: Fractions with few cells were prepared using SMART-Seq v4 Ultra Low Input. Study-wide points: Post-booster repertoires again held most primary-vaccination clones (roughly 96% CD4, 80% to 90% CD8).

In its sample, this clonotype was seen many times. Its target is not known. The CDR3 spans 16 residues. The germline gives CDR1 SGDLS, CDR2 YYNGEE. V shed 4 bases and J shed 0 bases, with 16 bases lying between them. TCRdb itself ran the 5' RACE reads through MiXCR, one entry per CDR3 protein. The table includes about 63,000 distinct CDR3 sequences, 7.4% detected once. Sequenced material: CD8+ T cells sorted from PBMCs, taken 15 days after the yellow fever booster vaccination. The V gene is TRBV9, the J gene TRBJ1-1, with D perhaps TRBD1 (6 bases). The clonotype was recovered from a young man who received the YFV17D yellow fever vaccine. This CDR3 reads CASSRGFGTMNTEAFF. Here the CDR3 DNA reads TGTGCCAGCAGCCGGGGTTTTGGGACAATGAACACTGAAGCTTTCTTT.